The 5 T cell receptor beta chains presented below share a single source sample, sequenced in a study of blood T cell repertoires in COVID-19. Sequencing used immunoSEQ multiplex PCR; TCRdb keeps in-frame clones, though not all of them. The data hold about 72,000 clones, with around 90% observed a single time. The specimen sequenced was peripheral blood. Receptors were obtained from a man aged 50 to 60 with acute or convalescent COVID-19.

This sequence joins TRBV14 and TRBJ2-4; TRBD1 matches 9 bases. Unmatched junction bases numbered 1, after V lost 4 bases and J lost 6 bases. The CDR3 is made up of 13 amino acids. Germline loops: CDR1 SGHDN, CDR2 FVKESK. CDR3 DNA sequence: TGTGCCAGCAGCCCGGACAGGGGAAACATTCAGTACTTC. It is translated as CASSPDRGNIQYF.

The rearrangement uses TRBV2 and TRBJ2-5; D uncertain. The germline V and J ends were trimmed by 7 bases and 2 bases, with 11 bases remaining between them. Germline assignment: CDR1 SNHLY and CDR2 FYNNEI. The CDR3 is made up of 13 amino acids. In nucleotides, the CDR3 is TGTGCCAGCAATTATCACATACAAGAGACCCAGTACTTC. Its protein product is CASNYHIQETQYF.

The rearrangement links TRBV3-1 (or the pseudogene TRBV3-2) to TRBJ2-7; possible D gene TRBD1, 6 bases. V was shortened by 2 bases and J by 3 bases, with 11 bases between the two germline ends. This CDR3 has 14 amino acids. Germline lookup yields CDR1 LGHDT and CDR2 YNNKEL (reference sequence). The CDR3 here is CASSQIGRGYEQYF. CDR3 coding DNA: TGTGCCAGCAGCCAAATAGGCAGGGGCTACGAGCAGTACTTC.

In nucleotides, the CDR3 is TGTGCCAGCAGCTCAGGGCAGAACTATGGCTACACCTTC. Protein sequence: CASSSGQNYGYTF. This chain links TRBV5-4 with TRBJ1-2; perhaps TRBD1 as D (5 bases). Trimming shortened V by 3 bases and J by 2 bases, and 8 bases separated the two germline ends. The CDR3 totals 13 residues. Germline-derived CDR1 and CDR2 are SGHNT and YYREEE (reference sequence).

The CDR3 bases are TGTGCCAGCAGTCGAACTACTAGCGGGGCCTACAATGAGCAGTTCTTC. Translation: CASSRTTSGAYNEQFF. J is TRBJ2-1 and V is TRBV6-6; 10 nucleotides line up with TRBD2. Germline CDR1 and CDR2: MNHNY and SVGAGI (reference sequence). This CDR3 contains 16 residues. Unmatched junction bases numbered 6, after V lost 5 bases and J lost 2 bases.